What follows are 19 T cell receptor beta chains derived from one specimen sequenced in a study of blood T cell repertoires in COVID-19. The method was immunoSEQ multiplex PCR; TCRdb's version includes in-frame clones alone and lacks a portion of them. The sample shows 200,000 to 250,000 clones, around nine tenths of them seen only once. Sequencing used peripheral blood. Source of these receptors: an elderly man with acute or convalescent COVID-19.

CDR3 DNA sequence: TGTGCCAGCTCACCAAGCGGGGGACATCAGCCCCAGCATTTT. Protein product: CASSPSGGHQPQHF. The V gene is TRBV18, the J gene TRBJ1-5; D possibly corresponds to TRBD1 (5 bases). The CDR3 totals 14 residues. With 2 bases removed from V and 5 bases from J, the gap between germline ends came to 10 bases. Per germline, CDR1 KGHSH and CDR2 LQKENI.

As regards this clone: One end of the junction is discordant with germline, which a read error may explain. The rearrangement uses TRBV5-4 and TRBJ1-2; D remains ambiguous. This CDR3 region has 13 residues. Germline assignment: CDR1 SGHNT and CDR2 YYREEE (reference sequence). The CDR3 loop is CASSLESDYGYSF. CDR3 bases: TGTGCCAGCAGCTTGGAGTCGGATTATGGCTACAGCTTC.

This clone was seen a single time. This sequence joins TRBV5-4 and TRBJ1-6; D perhaps matches TRBD1 (6 bases). Germline V CDR1 and CDR2: SGHNT, YYREEE (reference sequence). The V and J ends lost 0 bases and 5 bases respectively, with 9 bases between them. This CDR3 contains 15 residues. CDR3 loop: CASSLGRGNNSPLHF. The CDR3, as DNA: TGTGCCAGCAGCTTGGGCAGGGGAAATAATTCACCCCTCCACTTT.

The chain employs TRBV7-8 and TRBJ1-5; D may be TRBD1 (5 bases). The V and J ends lost 0 bases and 6 bases respectively, with 9 bases between them. CDR3 length: 14 residues. Germline V gives CDR1 SGHVS, CDR2 FQNEAQ. CDR3 protein: CASSLALGGQPQHF. DNA of the CDR3: TGTGCCAGCAGCTTAGCGCTCGGGGGTCAGCCCCAGCATTTT. The full variable domain, its missing parts supplied by reference TRBV7-8 and TRBJ1-5, is GAGVSQSPRYKVAKRGQDVALRCDPISGHVSLFWYQQALGQGPEFLTYFQNEAQLDKSGLPSDRFFAERPEGSVSTLKIQRTQQEDSAVYLCASSLALGGQPQHFGDGTRLSIL.

The J gene is TRBJ1-1, the V gene TRBV27, with 8 nucleotides matching TRBD1. The CDR3 length is 16 residues. The germline CDR1 and CDR2 sequences are MNHEY and SMNVEV (reference sequence). Trimming cost V 5 bases and J 0 bases; bases outside gene matches: 8. The chain's CDR3 is CASSLRQGLMNTEAFF. The CDR3 nucleotides read TGTGCCAGCAGTCTCAGACAGGGGTTGATGAACACTGAAGCTTTCTTT.

The chain uses TRBV6-5 and TRBJ2-5; weak D call: TRBD1 (6 bases). Germline-derived CDR1 and CDR2 are MNHEY and SVGAGI. V was cut by 2 bases and J by 7 bases, with 14 bases left in between. The CDR3 covers 14 residues. CDR3 bases: TGTGCCAGCAGTTACGGATCAGGCAGGGGGACCCAGTACTTC. Amino acids: CASSYGSGRGTQYF.

The gene calls are TRBV7-3 and TRBJ1-2; 8 nucleotides match TRBD1. V lost 1 base and J lost 5; bases outside the gene matches: 9. Germline V gene lookup returns CDR1 SGHTA and CDR2 FQGTGA. The CDR3 is made up of 16 amino acids. The CDR3 coding sequence is TGTGCCAGCAGCTTAAGGGCAGGGGGCGAGTGGTATGGCTACACCTTC. This gives the protein CASSLRAGGEWYGYTF.

Only one count was recorded for this clone. This sequence joins TRBV7-2 and TRBJ2-5, with TRBD1 identical over 7 bases. The ends lost 5 bases at V and 7 bases at J; junction bases unmatched: 7. The CDR3 spans 13 residues. From germline, CDR1 is SGHTA and CDR2 FQGNSA. The CDR3 nucleotides are TGTGCCAGCAGCCCGACAGGGTCGGTGACCCAGTACTTC. This codes for CASSPTGSVTQYF. Full variable domain (missing parts from reference TRBV7-2 and TRBJ2-5): GAGVSQSPSNKVTEKGKDVELRCDPISGHTALYWYRQSLGQGLEFLIYFQGNSAPDKSGLPSDRFSAERTGGSVSTLTIQRTQQEDSAVYLCASSPTGSVTQYFGPGTRLLVL.

The J gene is TRBJ2-1, the V gene TRBV5-1; D is perhaps TRBD1 (6 bases). Germline values: CDR1 SGHRS, CDR2 YFSETQ. The length of the CDR3 is 15 residues. Trimming took 0 bases from V and 8 from J, leaving 15 bases between them. In nucleotides, the CDR3 is TGCGCCAGCAGCTTGGATGGCAACAGGGTCGATGAGCAGTTCTTC. Translation: CASSLDGNRVDEQFF.

The V gene is TRBV27, the J gene TRBJ2-7, with 10 bases identical to TRBD2. The ends lost 3 bases at V and 3 bases at J; junction bases unmatched: 5. The CDR3 spans 15 residues. Germline loops: CDR1 MNHEY, CDR2 SMNVEV (reference sequence). This CDR3 reads CASSFSASGSYEQYF. In nucleotides, the CDR3 is TGTGCCAGCAGTTTCTCGGCTAGCGGGAGCTACGAGCAGTACTTC.

The J gene is TRBJ1-6, the V gene TRBV5-6, with D perhaps TRBD1 (6 bases). The CDR3 spans 16 residues. Between the trimmed V and J ends, which lost 4 bases and 8 bases, there was a span of 19 bases. CDR1 and CDR2 from the germline V gene are SGHDT and YYEEEE. The CDR3 sequence: CASSLYYRAGDSPLHF. CDR3 nucleotide sequence: TGTGCCAGCAGCCTTTACTACAGGGCCGGAGATTCACCCCTCCACTTT.

CDR3 in amino acids: CASSHQQGYNEQFF. CDR3 sequence (DNA): TGTGCCAGCTCACACCAACAGGGGTACAATGAGCAGTTCTTC. V gene TRBV18 combines with J gene TRBJ2-1; 7 bases line up with TRBD1. The V and J ends lost 4 bases and 4 bases, in that order; junction bases with no gene match: 4. Looked up from germline, CDR1 is KGHSH and CDR2 is LQKENI. The CDR3 contains 14 residues. Variable domain in full (rest from reference TRBV18 and TRBJ2-1): NAGVMQNPRHLVRRRGQEARLRCSPMKGHSHVYWYRQLPEEGLKFMVYLQKENIIDESGMPKERFSAEFPKEGPSILRIQQVVRGDSAAYFCASSHQQGYNEQFFGPGTRLTVL.

The chain recombines TRBV4-3 with TRBJ2-7; D is ambiguous. Germline CDR1 is LGHNA and CDR2 is YSLEER. The CDR3 is 13 amino acids. Trimming removed 1 base from V and 7 bases from J, with 11 bases in between. In nucleotides, the CDR3 is TGCGCCAGCAGCCAAGTCTTGTCTAGAGAGCAGTACTTC. The encoded protein is CASSQVLSREQYF.

The V gene is TRBV7-2, the J gene TRBJ2-7; maybe TRBD2 (5 bases). This CDR3 has 16 amino acids. Trimming stripped 4 bases from V and 7 bases from J, with 23 bases between. The germline V gene encodes CDR1 SGHTA and CDR2 FQGNSA. The CDR3 DNA reads TGTGCCAGCAGCTCAGAAACCCCGGGAATTCTTGGAGAGCAGTACTTC. Translating gives CASSSETPGILGEQYF.

In its sample, this clone was seen a few times. V is TRBV18 and J is TRBJ1-1; maybe TRBD1 (5 bases). Germline CDR1 KGHSH, CDR2 LQKENI. The CDR3 extends over 15 amino acids. V lost 0 bases to trimming and J lost 0 bases, with 8 bases between them. CDR3 in amino acids: CASSPPTTVNTEAFF. CDR3 DNA: TGTGCCAGCTCACCACCGACGACAGTGAACACTGAAGCTTTCTTT. Variable domain in full (rest from reference TRBV18 and TRBJ1-1): NAGVMQNPRHLVRRRGQEARLRCSPMKGHSHVYWYRQLPEEGLKFMVYLQKENIIDESGMPKERFSAEFPKEGPSILRIQQVVRGDSAAYFCASSPPTTVNTEAFFGQGTRLTVV.

The V call is TRBV5-4, the J call TRBJ1-2; no definite D call. The CDR3 runs to 14 residues. Trimming left V 4 bases short and J 2 bases short, with 12 bases between. The germline gives CDR1 SGHNT, CDR2 YYREEE (reference sequence). Here the CDR3 DNA reads TGTGCCAGCAGCGTTTCTTACGGGAACTATGGCTACACCTTC. Protein sequence: CASSVSYGNYGYTF.

The V gene is TRBV19, the J gene TRBJ1-2; no clear D. Between the trimmed V and J ends, which lost 1 base and 2 bases, there was a span of 8 bases. The CDR3 runs to 14 residues. Per the germline V gene, CDR1 is LNHDA and CDR2 is SQIVND (reference sequence). As DNA, the CDR3 is TGTGCCAGTAGTATAGCAGGTTCCAACTATGGCTACACCTTC. Amino acid sequence: CASSIAGSNYGYTF.

The chain recombines TRBV7-2 with TRBJ2-4; possible D gene TRBD2, 6 bases. Germline CDR1 is SGHTA and CDR2 is FQGNSA. CDR3 length: 14 amino acids. The V gene lost 5 bases and the J gene lost 14 bases, with 22 bases spanning the gap. The CDR3 region is CASSPRIGAGLKYF. As DNA, the CDR3 is TGTGCCAGCAGCCCCCGTATCGGGGCGGGACTTAAGTACTTC.

The chain couples TRBV28 to TRBJ2-7; D may be TRBD1 (6 bases). The V gene lost 10 bases and the J gene lost 2 bases, with 18 bases spanning the gap. Germline CDR1 MDHEN, CDR2 SYDVKM. The length of the CDR3 is 14 residues. The CDR3 sequence is CATERGTFPYEQYF. For the CDR3, the DNA is TGTGCCACCGAAAGGGGGACATTTCCCTACGAGCAGTACTTC.